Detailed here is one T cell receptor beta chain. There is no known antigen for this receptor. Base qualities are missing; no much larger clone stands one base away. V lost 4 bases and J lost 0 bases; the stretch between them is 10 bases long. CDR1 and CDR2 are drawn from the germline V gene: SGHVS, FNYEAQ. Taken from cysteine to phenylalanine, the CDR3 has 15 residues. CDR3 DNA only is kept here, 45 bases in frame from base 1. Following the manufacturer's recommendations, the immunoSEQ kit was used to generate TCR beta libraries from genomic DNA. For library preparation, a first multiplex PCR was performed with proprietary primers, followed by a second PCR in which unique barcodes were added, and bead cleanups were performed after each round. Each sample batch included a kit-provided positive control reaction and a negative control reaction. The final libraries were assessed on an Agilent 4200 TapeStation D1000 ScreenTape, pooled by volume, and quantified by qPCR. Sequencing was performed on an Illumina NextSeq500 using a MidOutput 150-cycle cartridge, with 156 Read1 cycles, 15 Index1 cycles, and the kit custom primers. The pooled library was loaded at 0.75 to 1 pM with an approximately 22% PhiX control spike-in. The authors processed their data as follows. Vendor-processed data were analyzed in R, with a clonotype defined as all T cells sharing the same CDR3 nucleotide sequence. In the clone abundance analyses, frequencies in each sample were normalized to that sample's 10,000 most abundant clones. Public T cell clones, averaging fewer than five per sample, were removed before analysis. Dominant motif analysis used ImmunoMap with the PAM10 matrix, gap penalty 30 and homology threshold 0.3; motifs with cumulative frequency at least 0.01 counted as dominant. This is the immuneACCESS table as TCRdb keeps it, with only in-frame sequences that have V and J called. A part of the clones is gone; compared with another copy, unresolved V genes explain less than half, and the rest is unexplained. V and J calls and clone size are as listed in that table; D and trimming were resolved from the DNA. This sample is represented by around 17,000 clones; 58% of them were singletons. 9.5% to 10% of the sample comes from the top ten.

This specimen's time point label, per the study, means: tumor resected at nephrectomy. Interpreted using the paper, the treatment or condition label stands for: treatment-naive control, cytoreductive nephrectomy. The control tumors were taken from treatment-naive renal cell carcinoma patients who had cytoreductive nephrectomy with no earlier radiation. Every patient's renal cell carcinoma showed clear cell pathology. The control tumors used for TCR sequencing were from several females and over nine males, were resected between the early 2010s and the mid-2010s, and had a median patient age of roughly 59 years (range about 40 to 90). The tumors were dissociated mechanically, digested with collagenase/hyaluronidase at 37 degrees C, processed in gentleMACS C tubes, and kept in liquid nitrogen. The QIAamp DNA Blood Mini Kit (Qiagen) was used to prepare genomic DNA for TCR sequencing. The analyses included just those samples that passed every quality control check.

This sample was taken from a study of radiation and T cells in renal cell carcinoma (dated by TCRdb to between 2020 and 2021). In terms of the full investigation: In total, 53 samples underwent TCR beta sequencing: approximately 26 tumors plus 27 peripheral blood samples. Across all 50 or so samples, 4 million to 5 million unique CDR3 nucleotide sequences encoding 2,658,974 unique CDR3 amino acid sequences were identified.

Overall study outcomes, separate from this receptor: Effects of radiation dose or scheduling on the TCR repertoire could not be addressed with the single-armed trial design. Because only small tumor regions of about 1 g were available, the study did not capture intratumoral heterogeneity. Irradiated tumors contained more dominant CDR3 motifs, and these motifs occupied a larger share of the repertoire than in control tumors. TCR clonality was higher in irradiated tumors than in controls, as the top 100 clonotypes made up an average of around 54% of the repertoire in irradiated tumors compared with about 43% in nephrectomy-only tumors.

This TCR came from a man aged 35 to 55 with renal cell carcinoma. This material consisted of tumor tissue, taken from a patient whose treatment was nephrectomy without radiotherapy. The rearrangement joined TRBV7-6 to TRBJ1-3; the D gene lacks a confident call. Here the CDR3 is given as CASSSDGSSGNTIYF. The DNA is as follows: TGTGCCAGCAGCTCGGACGGAAGCTCTGGAAACACCATATATTTT.